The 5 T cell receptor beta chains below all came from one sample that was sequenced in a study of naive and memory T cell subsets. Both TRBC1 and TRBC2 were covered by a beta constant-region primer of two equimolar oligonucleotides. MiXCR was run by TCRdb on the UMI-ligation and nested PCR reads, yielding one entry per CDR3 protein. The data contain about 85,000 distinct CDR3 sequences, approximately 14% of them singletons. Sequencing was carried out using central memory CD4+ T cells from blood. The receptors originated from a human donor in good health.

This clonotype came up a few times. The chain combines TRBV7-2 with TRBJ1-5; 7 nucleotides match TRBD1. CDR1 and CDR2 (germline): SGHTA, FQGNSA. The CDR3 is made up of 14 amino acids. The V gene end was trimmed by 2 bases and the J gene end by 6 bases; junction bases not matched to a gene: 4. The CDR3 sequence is CASSLQTGRQPQHF. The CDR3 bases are TGTGCCAGCAGCTTACAGACAGGGCGTCAGCCCCAGCATTTT.

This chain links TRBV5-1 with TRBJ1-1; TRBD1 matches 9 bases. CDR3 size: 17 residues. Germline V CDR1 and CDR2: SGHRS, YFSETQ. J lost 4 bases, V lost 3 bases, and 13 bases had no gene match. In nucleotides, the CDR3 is TGCGCCAGCAGCTCCACAGGGGGCCTACAAGGGCGCACTGAAGCTTTCTTT. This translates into CASSSTGGLQGRTEAFF.

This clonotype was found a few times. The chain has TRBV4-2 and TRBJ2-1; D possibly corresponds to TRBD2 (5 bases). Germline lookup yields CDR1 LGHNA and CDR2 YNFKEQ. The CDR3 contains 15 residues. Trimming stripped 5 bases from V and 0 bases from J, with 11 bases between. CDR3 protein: CASSRTFPSYNEQFF. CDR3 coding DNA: TGTGCCAGCAGCAGGACTTTCCCCTCCTACAATGAGCAGTTCTTC.

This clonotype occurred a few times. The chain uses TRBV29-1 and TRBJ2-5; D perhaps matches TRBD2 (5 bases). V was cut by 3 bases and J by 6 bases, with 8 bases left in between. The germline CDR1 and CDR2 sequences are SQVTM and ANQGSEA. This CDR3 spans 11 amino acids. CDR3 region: CSVDFGKTQYF. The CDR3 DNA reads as TGCAGCGTTGACTTCGGGAAGACCCAGTACTTC.

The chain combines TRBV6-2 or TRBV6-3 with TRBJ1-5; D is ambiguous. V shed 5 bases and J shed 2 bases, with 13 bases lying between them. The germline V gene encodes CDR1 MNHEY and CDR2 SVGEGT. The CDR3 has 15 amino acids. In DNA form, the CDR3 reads TGTGCCAGCAGTATTTGGGATCATCGCAATCAGCCCCAGCATTTT. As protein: CASSIWDHRNQPQHF.